The 30 T cell receptor beta chains below come from one sample, sequenced in a study of cytomegalovirus exposure and HLA in healthy donors. Use of 60 Vbeta and 13 Jbeta primers characterized the PCR. Only in-frame clones appear in the TCRdb table, and some are missing; sequencing was by immunoSEQ multiplex PCR. The sample yields more than 70,000 clones, around four fifths seen once. Input material: PBMCs. The receptor set was obtained from a boy younger than 18 in good health and CMV-seronegative.

This chain connects TRBV11-2 to TRBJ1-1, with 7 bases identical to TRBD1. The CDR3 runs to 16 residues. Germline V gene sequence: CDR1 SGHAT, CDR2 FQNNGV. The J segment lost 0 bases and the V segment lost 5 bases, leaving 9 bases of the junction unmatched. The CDR3 coding sequence is TGTGCCAGCAGCAGAACCATGGGACAGATGAACACTGAAGCTTTCTTT. The encoded protein is CASSRTMGQMNTEAFF.

The rearrangement uses TRBV5-1 and TRBJ1-1, with a tentative D call TRBD1 (6 bases). Germline V gene lookup returns CDR1 SGHRS and CDR2 YFSETQ. V was shortened by 4 bases and J by 7 bases, with 14 bases between the two germline ends. The CDR3 is 13 amino acids. In DNA form, the CDR3 reads TGCGCCAGCAGCGCCGACAGGACTGTTGAAGCTTTCTTT. Amino acid sequence: CASSADRTVEAFF.

This clone was recorded a few times. Here the CDR3 reads CASSSMTGKAYNEQFF. CDR3 nucleotide sequence: TGTGCCAGCAGTTCCATGACAGGAAAGGCCTACAATGAGCAGTTCTTC. The chain links TRBV6-5 to TRBJ2-1; D perhaps matches TRBD1 (6 bases). Germline V lookup: CDR1 MNHEY, CDR2 SVGAGI. The ends were cut back, 4 bases at V and 2 bases at J, with 15 bases in the middle. The CDR3 length is 16 residues.

The V and J genes are TRBV10-3 and TRBJ2-7, with a possible D match to TRBD1 (5 bases). Germline CDR1 reads ENHRY; CDR2 reads SYGVKD. V lost 8 bases and J 0 bases, leaving 8 bases between the germline ends. There are 12 residues in the CDR3. CDR3 amino acids: CAIGANSYEQYF. The DNA of the CDR3 is TGTGCCATCGGGGCGAACTCCTACGAGCAGTACTTC.

The chain couples TRBV7-9 to TRBJ2-5, with a possible D match to TRBD2 (6 bases). The CDR3 spans 17 residues. Trimming left V 6 bases short and J 8 bases short, with 28 bases between. The germline CDR1 and CDR2 sequences are SEHNR and FQNEAQ (reference sequence). As DNA, the CDR3 is TGTGCCAGCAGTCACAGCAAAGAAATCACTAGCCGAGGAACCCAGTACTTC. This codes for CASSHSKEITSRGTQYF.

This sequence joins TRBV29-1 and TRBJ2-7, with D unclear. Trimming took off 4 bases at V and 4 bases at J, with 11 bases between the two ends. CDR1 and CDR2 (germline): SQVTM, ANQGSEA. The CDR3 runs to 12 residues. CDR3 DNA sequence: TGCAGCGTTGGTGAGCTTGATTACGAGCAGTACTTC. Amino acids: CSVGELDYEQYF.

The CDR3 nucleotides read TGTGCCAGCAGCCCCGGCGGAGGGAATGAAAAACTGTTTTTT. Translating it yields CASSPGGGNEKLFF. The chain employs TRBV9 and TRBJ1-4, with D unclear. Per the germline V gene, CDR1 is SGDLS and CDR2 is YYNGEE. The ends were cut back, 4 bases at V and 5 bases at J, with 12 bases in the middle. The length of the CDR3 is 14 residues.

This clone was counted a few times. This sequence joins TRBV25-1 and TRBJ2-4; the match to TRBD2 covers 8 bases. The CDR3 consists of 15 residues. Looked up from germline, CDR1 is MGHDK and CDR2 is SYGVNS. V lost 6 bases to trimming and J lost 3 bases; unmatched junction nucleotides: 7. As DNA, the CDR3 is TGTGCCAGCAGCGCGACTAGCGCCTACAAAAACATTCAGTACTTC. This sequence encodes CASSATSAYKNIQYF.

The rearrangement links TRBV9 to TRBJ2-3; D ambiguous. CDR1 and CDR2 from the germline V gene are SGDLS and YYNGEE. The CDR3 has 14 amino acids. Trimming took off 4 bases at V and 4 bases at J, with 13 bases between the two ends. This CDR3 is CASSPRYRADTQYF. The CDR3 DNA reads TGTGCCAGCAGCCCTCGATACCGGGCAGATACGCAGTATTTT.

This clone has just a few counts. The V gene is TRBV4-3, the J gene TRBJ2-1, with D perhaps matching TRBD2 (6 bases). V was shortened by 1 base and J by 7 bases, with 23 bases between the two germline ends. CDR3 length: 18 residues. CDR1 LGHNA and CDR2 YSLEER come from the germline V gene. This CDR3 reads CASSQGLRGGIRGNEQFF. The CDR3 DNA reads TGCGCCAGCAGCCAAGGATTGAGGGGCGGGATCCGGGGAAATGAGCAGTTCTTC.

The V gene is TRBV10-1, the J gene TRBJ1-1; TRBD1 might be the D (5 bases). Trimming cost V 6 bases and J 1 base, with 9 bases left between them. In germline, CDR1 is WNHNN, CDR2 SYGVQD (reference sequence). The CDR3 runs 13 residues. The CDR3 bases are TGCGCCAGCAGCTACGGACAGAACACTGAAGCTTTCTTT. Its translation is CASSYGQNTEAFF.

The chain has TRBV29-1 and TRBJ2-5; D is uncertain. Germline V CDR1 and CDR2: SQVTM, ANQGSEA. The CDR3 is 10 residues long. V lost 7 bases and J lost 3, with 6 bases in between. CDR3: CSAREETQYF. The CDR3 bases are TGCAGCGCCCGAGAAGAGACCCAGTACTTC.

There are a few counts of this clone. The same CDR3 also results from other DNA sequences found in this sample. Here the CDR3 reads CASSLGADYGYTF. Written as DNA, the CDR3 is TGTGCCAGCAGCCTAGGGGCGGACTATGGCTACACCTTC. The chain recombines TRBV27 with TRBJ1-2; weak D call: TRBD1 (5 bases). The CDR3 totals 13 residues. Germline V gene sequence: CDR1 MNHEY, CDR2 SMNVEV (reference sequence). V dropped 6 bases and J dropped 3 bases, with 11 bases sitting between them.

V is TRBV9 and J is TRBJ2-1; TRBD2 agrees at 8 bases. CDR1 and CDR2 (germline): SGDLS, YYNGEE. CDR3 length: 14 amino acids. The V segment lost 6 bases and the J segment 7 bases; nucleotides outside the gene matches: 9. CDR3 DNA: TGTGCCAGCACCCCAGCGGGGGTACAGAATGAGCAGTTCTTC. Its translation: CASTPAGVQNEQFF.

This chain uses TRBV19 with TRBJ1-1, with D possibly TRBD1 on 5 matching bases. Between the trimmed V and J ends, which lost 7 bases and 6 bases, there was a span of 15 bases. CDR3 length: 13 residues. Germline V lookup: CDR1 LNHDA, CDR2 SQIVND (reference sequence). CDR3 DNA sequence: TGTGCCAGTACCCACAGGCAGGTCGCTGAAGCTTTCTTT. It is translated as CASTHRQVAEAFF.

This chain uses TRBV6-1 with TRBJ1-4; 7 bases line up with TRBD1. The germline CDR1 and CDR2 sequences are MNHNS and SASEGT. This CDR3 comprises 15 residues. With V trimmed by 1 base and J by 8 bases, 7 bases remained unmatched. The CDR3, as DNA: TGTGCCAGCAGTGAAGATCCAGGGGGTTGGGAAAAACTGTTTTTT. The encoded protein is CASSEDPGGWEKLFF.

This clone came up a few times. V and J are TRBV6-1 and TRBJ2-7; 8 bases align to TRBD1. CDR3 length: 13 amino acids. Germline V gives CDR1 MNHNS, CDR2 SASEGT. V gave up 7 bases and J gave up 2 bases; unmatched junction bases: 4. The CDR3 region is CASTRQGTYEQYF. For the CDR3, the DNA is TGTGCCAGCACTAGACAGGGGACCTACGAGCAGTACTTC.

This clone was picked up a small number of times. V gene TRBV7-3 combines with J gene TRBJ2-5, with TRBD2 matching 7 bases. CDR3 size: 14 residues. In germline, CDR1 is SGHTA, CDR2 FQGTGA. Unmatched junction bases numbered 3, after V lost 1 base and J lost 4 bases. The CDR3 nucleotides read TGTGCCAGCAGCTTAAGCGGGGGTGCAGAGACCCAGTACTTC. It is translated as CASSLSGGAETQYF.

This clone was observed a handful of times. This rearrangement joins TRBV19 to TRBJ2-3; 8 bases match TRBD1. This CDR3 spans 14 amino acids. Per germline, CDR1 LNHDA and CDR2 SQIVND (reference sequence). V lost 7 bases and J lost 0; bases outside the gene matches: 3. CDR3 loop: CASTDRDSTDTQYF. The CDR3 DNA is TGTGCCAGTACGGACAGGGACAGCACAGATACGCAGTATTTT.

This clone was found a few times. The chain links TRBV4-1 to TRBJ1-5, with D maybe TRBD1 (5 bases). V was trimmed by 2 bases and J by 0 bases, leaving 14 bases between them. The germline V gene has CDR1 MGHRA and CDR2 YSYEKL. The CDR3 spans 17 residues. CDR3 in amino acids: CASSQWAGTYSNQPQHF. The CDR3 coding sequence is TGCGCCAGCAGCCAATGGGCAGGGACTTATAGCAATCAGCCCCAGCATTTT.

By sample share, this clone is medium-sized. The chain has TRBV6-5 and TRBJ1-1, with D possibly matching TRBD1 (5 bases). This CDR3 has 14 amino acids. With 2 bases removed from V and 4 bases from J, the gap between germline ends came to 11 bases. Looked up from germline, CDR1 is MNHEY and CDR2 is SVGAGI. The CDR3 reads CASSYHQGGTEAFF. For the CDR3, the DNA is TGTGCCAGCAGTTACCACCAGGGCGGCACTGAAGCTTTCTTT.

This chain uses TRBV7-9 with TRBJ1-2; D unresolved. The CDR3 loop spans 12 amino acids. Looked up from germline, CDR1 is SEHNR and CDR2 is FQNEAQ (reference sequence). V was trimmed by 5 bases and J by 4 bases, leaving 8 bases between them. This chain's CDR3 is CASSQISYGYTF. The CDR3 bases are TGTGCCAGCAGCCAGATCAGCTATGGCTACACCTTC.

This chain connects TRBV28 to TRBJ1-5, with a possible D match to TRBD1 (6 bases). Germline V lookup: CDR1 MDHEN, CDR2 SYDVKM. The V end was cut by 2 bases, the J end by 4 bases, with 12 bases between. The CDR3 covers 15 residues. The CDR3 DNA is TGTGCCAGCAGTTTAGGGGGCTACATGAATCAGCCCCAGCATTTT. It is translated as CASSLGGYMNQPQHF.

V gene TRBV27 combines with J gene TRBJ2-7; D possibly corresponds to TRBD2 (5 bases). This CDR3 is built from 13 residues. Germline CDR1 reads MNHEY; CDR2 reads SMNVEV (reference sequence). Deletions cut 8 bases from V and 4 bases from J, with 15 bases between. DNA for the CDR3: TGTGCCAGCGGCGTCCAAGGCGGGTACGAGCAGTACTTC. Translating gives CASGVQGGYEQYF.

The chain joins TRBV5-1 to TRBJ2-7, with a tentative D call TRBD1 (6 bases). Germline values: CDR1 SGHRS, CDR2 YFSETQ. The CDR3 totals 13 residues. The ends were cut back, 7 bases at V and 2 bases at J, with 13 bases in the middle. Here the CDR3 reads CASGQPNTYEQYF. For the CDR3, the DNA is TGCGCCAGCGGACAGCCGAACACCTACGAGCAGTACTTC. Looking up the rest from reference TRBV5-1 and TRBJ2-7 gives the full variable domain: KAGVTQTPRYLIKTRGQQVTLSCSPISGHRSVSWYQQTPGQGLQFLFEYFSETQRNKGNFPGRFSGRQFSNSRSEMNVSTLELGDSALYLCASGQPNTYEQYFGPGTRLTVT.

In DNA form, the CDR3 reads TGTGCCAGTACCATTGGGGGCGACACTGAAGCTTTCTTT. Residues: CASTIGGDTEAFF. V gene TRBV19 combines with J gene TRBJ1-1; D is possibly TRBD1 (6 bases). Germline V gene sequence: CDR1 LNHDA, CDR2 SQIVND (reference sequence). V lost 7 bases to trimming and J lost 3 bases, with 12 bases between them. This CDR3 has 13 amino acids.

This clone has just a few counts. This rearrangement joins TRBV29-1 to TRBJ1-4; unclear D gene. The V gene lost 4 bases and the J gene lost 8 bases, with 17 bases spanning the gap. CDR3 length equals 14 residues. CDR1 and CDR2 (germline): SQVTM, ANQGSEA. The CDR3 DNA reads as TGCAGCGTTGGAAGCGGAGCCGCCGAGGAAAAACTGTTTTTT. This translates into CSVGSGAAEEKLFF. The whole variable domain, remainder taken from reference TRBV29-1 and TRBJ1-4, is SAVISQKPSRDICQRGTSLTIQCQVDSQVTMMFWYRQQPGQSLTLIATANQGSEATYESGFVIDKFPISRPNLTFSTLTVSNMSPEDSSIYLCSVGSGAAEEKLFFGSGTQLSVL.

This chain joins TRBV5-1 and TRBJ2-7; TRBD1 aligns across 9 bases. Looked up from germline, CDR1 is SGHRS and CDR2 is YFSETQ. CDR3 length: 16 amino acids. V dropped 4 bases and J dropped 4; count of bases not matched to a gene: 12. DNA of the CDR3: TGCGCCAGCAGCGATGACCTTGGGACAGGGACTTACGAGCAGTACTTC. Protein sequence: CASSDDLGTGTYEQYF.

The chain links TRBV5-4 to TRBJ1-1; the match to TRBD1 covers 8 bases. The germline CDR1 and CDR2 sequences are SGHNT and YYREEE (reference sequence). With 4 bases clipped from V and 4 bases from J, the junction kept 18 bases outside the gene matches. The CDR3 totals 18 residues. Written as DNA, the CDR3 is TGTGCCAGCAGCCTGTTGAGGAGAGACAGGGGTACTGGCACTGAAGCTTTCTTT. This encodes CASSLLRRDRGTGTEAFF.

CDR3 region: CASSFHRESEAFF. The DNA of the CDR3 is TGTGCCAGCAGCTTCCACAGGGAATCCGAAGCTTTCTTT. The chain couples TRBV7-3 to TRBJ1-1; a possible D gene is TRBD1 (6 bases). V was clipped by 3 bases and J by 8 bases, with 13 bases between them. The CDR3 has 13 amino acids. Germline V gene data show CDR1 as SGHTA and CDR2 as FQGTGA.